The T cell receptor beta chain described here comes from a study of patients and donors after allogeneic stem cell transplantation. TCRdb passed the RT-PCR reads through MiXCR, listing each CDR3 protein once. The sample carries roughly 880,000 distinct CDR3 sequences, more than 15% recorded once. This CDR3 spans 12 amino acids. V lost 0 bases and J 12 bases, leaving 12 bases between the germline ends. CDR1 SGDLS and CDR2 YYNGEE come from the germline V gene. In this sample, this clonotype turned up a few times. The rearrangement links TRBV9 to TRBJ1-1; a weak D match, TRBD1 (5 bases). This receptor was obtained from a human donor who was either an allogeneic HSCT recipient or a stem cell or donor lymphocyte infusion donor (not recorded which). It is not recorded whose cells these are; they may come from a transplant donor. The sequencing sample was made of blood, either unsorted or a sorted T cell fraction (not recorded which). The CDR3 sequence: CASSVEGQAPFF. The CDR3 nucleotides read TGTGCCAGCAGCGTAGAGGGGCAGGCGCCTTTCTTT.